A single sample is the source of the 32 T cell receptor beta chains below, sequenced in a study of shared clonotypes between healthy human individuals. Method: immunoSEQ multiplex PCR; TCRdb's copy keeps in-frame clones and lacks some. The sample has about 600,000 clones; around 97% are singletons. Sequencing was performed on naive CD4+ T cells sorted from blood. Subset reported: CD45RA+ positively selected. Receptor source: a woman in her twenties or thirties in good health.

The rearrangement uses TRBV18 and TRBJ1-5, with 9 bases identical to TRBD1. The V segment lost 5 bases and the J segment 6 bases; nucleotides outside the gene matches: 8. Germline loops: CDR1 KGHSH, CDR2 LQKENI. The CDR3 is 15 amino acids. CDR3 in amino acids: CASSAGDRDFQPQHF. The CDR3 DNA is TGTGCCAGCTCAGCTGGGGACAGGGACTTTCAGCCCCAGCATTTT.

This rearrangement joins TRBV11-3 to TRBJ2-7; 11 nucleotides agree with TRBD1. Germline V gives CDR1 SGHNT, CDR2 YENEEA. The CDR3 has 15 residues. V shed 3 bases, J shed 4 bases, and the junction held 5 bases outside the gene matches. In DNA form, the CDR3 reads TGTGCCAGCAGCTTCCGGACAGGGGGCCCGTACGAGCAGTACTTC. This codes for CASSFRTGGPYEQYF. Using reference TRBV11-3 and TRBJ2-7 for the parts outside the CDR3, the full variable domain is EAGVVQSPRYKIIEKKQPVAFWCNPISGHNTLYWYLQNLGQGPELLIRYENEEAVDDSQLPKDRFSAERLKGVDSTLKIQPAELGDSAVYLCASSFRTGGPYEQYFGPGTRLTVT.

This sequence joins TRBV29-1 and TRBJ2-1; 7 bases fit TRBD1. Germline-derived CDR1 and CDR2 are SQVTM and ANQGSEA. The CDR3 is 15 amino acids. Unmatched junction bases numbered 3, after V lost 0 bases and J lost 1 base. This CDR3 is CSVEDGRGSYNEQFF. The CDR3 nucleotides are TGCAGCGTTGAAGATGGCAGGGGGTCCTACAATGAGCAGTTCTTC.

J is TRBJ1-5 and V is TRBV6-1; D is possibly TRBD1 (5 bases). Trimming pared 0 bases from V and 7 bases from J, leaving 13 bases between. The germline V gene encodes CDR1 MNHNS and CDR2 SASEGT. This CDR3 region has 15 residues. The CDR3 here is CASSEAGRPWQPQHF. The CDR3, as DNA: TGTGCCAGCAGTGAAGCGGGACGTCCGTGGCAGCCCCAGCATTTT.

This clone is a singleton in its sample. The rearrangement uses TRBV7-9 and TRBJ1-2; TRBD1 matches at 8 bases. The ends lost 6 bases at V and 3 bases at J; junction bases unmatched: 6. The CDR3 contains 14 residues. Germline values: CDR1 SEHNR, CDR2 FQNEAQ (reference sequence). The DNA of the CDR3 is TGTGCCAGCAGAGACGGACAGGGATACTATGGCTACACCTTC. It codes for CASRDGQGYYGYTF.

The chain links TRBV10-3 to TRBJ1-5; no reliable D call. V dropped 2 bases and J dropped 4 bases, with 9 bases sitting between them. The CDR3 is 14 residues long. The germline V gene has CDR1 ENHRY and CDR2 SYGVKD. DNA of the CDR3: TGTGCCATCAGTGAGGCAGAACTTAATCAGCCCCAGCATTTT. The encoded protein is CAISEAELNQPQHF.

This chain uses TRBV6-6 with TRBJ1-5; weak D call: TRBD1 (5 bases). The CDR3 is 15 residues long. Between the trimmed V and J ends, which lost 6 bases and 0 bases, there was a span of 12 bases. The germline gives CDR1 MNHNY, CDR2 SVGAGI (reference sequence). CDR3 in DNA: TGTGCCAGCAGATACGGACAAAATAGCAATCAGCCCCAGCATTTT. Translated, it gives CASRYGQNSNQPQHF.

The rearrangement links TRBV7-2 to TRBJ1-6, with a tentative D call TRBD1 (6 bases). With 1 base removed from V and 7 bases from J, the gap between germline ends came to 14 bases. The length of the CDR3 is 16 residues. CDR1 is SGHTA and CDR2 is FQGNSA in the germline V gene. CDR3 sequence reads: CASSLDPGVWNSPLHF. CDR3 DNA: TGTGCCAGCAGCTTAGACCCAGGGGTGTGGAATTCACCCCTCCACTTT. Together with reference TRBV7-2 and TRBJ1-6, the CDR3 gives the full variable domain: GAGVSQSPSNKVTEKGKDVELRCDPISGHTALYWYRQSLGQGLEFLIYFQGNSAPDKSGLPSDRFSAERTGGSVSTLTIQRTQQEDSAVYLCASSLDPGVWNSPLHFGNGTRLTVT.

This chain joins TRBV21-1 and TRBJ1-5; TRBD1, the D gene given by the table, was not confirmed from the DNA. TRBV21-1 is listed as a pseudogene. This CDR3 has 17 amino acids. CDR3 sequence reads: CAPPGGQAEFSNQPQHF. In nucleotides, the CDR3 is TGTGCCCCACCGGGGGGACAGGCAGAGTTTAGCAATCAGCCCCAGCATTTT.

The rearrangement joins TRBV27 to TRBJ2-7; TRBD1 agrees at 8 bases. Germline V gives CDR1 MNHEY, CDR2 SMNVEV (reference sequence). V was clipped by 3 bases and J by 6 bases; unmatched bases: 7. CDR3 length equals 14 residues. The CDR3 reads CASSLRQGSGEQYF. Here the CDR3 DNA reads TGTGCCAGCAGTTTGAGACAGGGGTCAGGCGAGCAGTACTTC.

This chain connects TRBV4-2 to TRBJ2-1, with 9 bases identical to TRBD2. V was pared by 1 base and J by 4 bases, with 8 bases of the junction left unmatched. This CDR3 is 17 amino acids long. CDR1 and CDR2 (germline): LGHNA, YNFKEQ. CDR3 residues: CASSQAIAGGGYNEQFF. The CDR3 DNA reads TGTGCCAGCAGCCAAGCGATCGCGGGAGGGGGGTACAATGAGCAGTTCTTC.

This chain joins TRBV29-1 and TRBJ2-5; D gene uncertain. The V end lost 4 bases, the J end lost 5 bases, and 14 bases lay between the germline ends. Germline CDR1 is SQVTM and CDR2 is ANQGSEA. The CDR3 spans 13 residues. The CDR3 loop is CSVVSPQQETQYF. The CDR3 DNA follows: TGCAGCGTTGTGTCCCCACAGCAGGAGACCCAGTACTTC.

This clone was recorded only once. This CDR3 is CASSAAHQLVVHEQYF. The CDR3, as DNA: TGTGCCAGCAGTGCCGCCCACCAACTAGTAGTCCACGAGCAGTACTTC. The rearrangement links TRBV28 to TRBJ2-7; D possibly corresponds to TRBD2 (5 bases). The length of the CDR3 is 16 residues. Germline V gene sequence: CDR1 MDHEN, CDR2 SYDVKM. Trimming removed 5 bases from V and 5 bases from J, with 22 bases in between.

CDR3 sequence reads: CASSRSRTGHYGYTF. CDR3 nucleotide sequence: TGTGCCAGCAGTCGGTCCCGGACAGGGCACTATGGCTACACCTTC. V and J are TRBV27 and TRBJ1-2; 8 bases map to TRBD1. In germline, CDR1 is MNHEY, CDR2 SMNVEV (reference sequence). The length of the CDR3 is 15 residues. The V segment lost 5 bases and the J segment 3 bases; nucleotides outside the gene matches: 8.

The V and J genes are TRBV4-1 and TRBJ2-7; weak D call: TRBD1 (5 bases). Trimming took off 0 bases at V and 3 bases at J, with 9 bases between the two ends. Germline-derived CDR1 and CDR2 are MGHRA and YSYEKL. CDR3 size: 14 residues. CDR3: CASSQDTGSYEQYF. For the CDR3, the DNA is TGCGCCAGCAGCCAAGACACAGGTAGCTACGAGCAGTACTTC.

This clone was recorded once. The chain has TRBV11-3 and TRBJ2-1, with unresolved D. Per germline, CDR1 SGHNT and CDR2 YENEEA. Trimming cost V 0 bases and J 7 bases, with 1 base left between them. The CDR3 extends over 11 amino acids. As DNA, the CDR3 is TGTGCCAGCAGCTTAGAAAATGAGCAGTTCTTC. Its translation is CASSLENEQFF.

This chain links TRBV28 with TRBJ1-5, with TRBD1 matching 8 bases. The germline CDR1 and CDR2 sequences are MDHEN and SYDVKM. The CDR3 is 15 residues long. V trimming: 7 bases; J trimming: 6 bases; junction bases outside the gene matches: 11. The CDR3 sequence: CASTMIRGQGQPQHF. The DNA of the CDR3 is TGTGCCAGCACCATGATCAGGGGGCAGGGTCAGCCCCAGCATTTT.

This chain connects TRBV6-5 to TRBJ2-1; D tentatively fits TRBD1 or TRBD2 (5 bases each). The germline V gene has CDR1 MNHEY and CDR2 SVGAGI. Deletions cut 2 bases from V and 4 bases from J, with 15 bases between. The CDR3 spans 16 residues. CDR3 DNA: TGTGCCAGCAGTTACGGTCGGGGCGGCGGGTACAATGAGCAGTTCTTC. Amino acid sequence: CASSYGRGGGYNEQFF.

The V call is TRBV6-1, the J call TRBJ2-3, with TRBD2 matching over 10 bases. The length of the CDR3 is 16 residues. Unmatched junction bases numbered 5, after V lost 0 bases and J lost 5 bases. The germline CDR1 and CDR2 sequences are MNHNS and SASEGT. For the CDR3, the DNA is TGTGCCAGCAGTGAAGCCACTAGCGGGAAGAGAGATACGCAGTATTTT. Protein: CASSEATSGKRDTQYF.

The chain employs TRBV4-1 and TRBJ2-1; 9 nucleotides match TRBD2. With 0 bases clipped from V and 8 bases from J, the junction kept 8 bases outside the gene matches. Per germline, CDR1 MGHRA and CDR2 YSYEKL. This CDR3 comprises 16 residues. The CDR3 sequence is CASSQDWSGRIDEQFF. The CDR3 nucleotides are TGCGCCAGCAGCCAAGATTGGAGCGGGAGGATCGATGAGCAGTTCTTC.

The chain recombines TRBV28 with TRBJ2-7, with D perhaps being TRBD1 or TRBD2 (6 bases each). Trimming took off 5 bases at V and 2 bases at J, with 13 bases between the two ends. The germline CDR1 and CDR2 sequences are MDHEN and SYDVKM. The CDR3 totals 14 residues. The chain's CDR3 is CASSPGDFTYEQYF. Here the CDR3 DNA reads TGTGCCAGCAGTCCAGGGGACTTTACCTACGAGCAGTACTTC.

V and J are TRBV10-1 and TRBJ2-1; 11 bases agree with TRBD2. V gave up 0 bases and J gave up 5 bases; unmatched junction bases: 6. The CDR3 has 17 amino acids. Germline CDR1 reads WNHNN; CDR2 reads SYGVQD (reference sequence). CDR3: CASSESMGLAVDNEQFF. CDR3 sequence (DNA): TGCGCCAGCAGTGAGTCGATGGGACTAGCGGTCGACAATGAGCAGTTCTTC.

This sequence joins TRBV19 and TRBJ1-2; TRBD1 is a possible D gene (6 bases). Deletions cut 10 bases from V and 0 bases from J, with 12 bases between. The CDR3 covers 13 residues. From germline, CDR1 is LNHDA and CDR2 SQIVND (reference sequence). The CDR3 protein is CATPDSSNYGYTF. DNA of the CDR3: TGTGCCACCCCGGACAGTTCTAACTATGGCTACACCTTC.

This clone is a singleton in its sample. The chain is built from TRBV5-1 and TRBJ2-7, with 13 nucleotides matching TRBD2. This CDR3 has 16 amino acids. Germline CDR1 and CDR2: SGHRS and YFSETQ. V trimming: 2 bases; J trimming: 7 bases; junction bases outside the gene matches: 9. As DNA, the CDR3 is TGCGCCAGCAGCTTAACAACCGGGACTAGCGGGAAAGAGCAGTACTTC. The encoded protein is CASSLTTGTSGKEQYF.

The rearrangement uses TRBV11-2 and TRBJ2-7; 9 bases fit TRBD2. The V and J ends lost 5 bases and 2 bases, in that order; junction bases with no gene match: 7. The CDR3 extends over 15 amino acids. Germline CDR1 SGHAT, CDR2 FQNNGV. The CDR3 loop is CASSPRAGGPYEQYF. The CDR3 DNA reads TGTGCCAGCAGCCCCCGAGCGGGAGGTCCCTACGAGCAGTACTTC.

The rearrangement uses TRBV10-1 and TRBJ2-2; 10 nucleotides agree with TRBD2. The CDR3 is made up of 17 amino acids. J was trimmed by 2 bases and V by 4 bases; bases with no gene match: 7. The germline V gene encodes CDR1 WNHNN and CDR2 SYGVQD (reference sequence). CDR3: CASSGKREGVNTGELFF. In DNA, the CDR3 is TGCGCCAGCAGTGGTAAGCGGGAGGGCGTTAACACCGGGGAGCTGTTTTTT.

This clone was seen only once. The rearrangement links TRBV27 to TRBJ2-7; D might be TRBD1 or TRBD2, each matching 5 bases. The CDR3 consists of 12 residues. CDR1 is MNHEY, CDR2 SMNVEV, per germline (reference sequence). Trimming took off 3 bases at V and 5 bases at J, with 8 bases between the two ends. The CDR3 nucleotides are TGTGCCAGCAGTTTTTGGGGGAACGAGCAGTACTTC. Translating gives CASSFWGNEQYF.

This chain uses TRBV10-2 with TRBJ2-7; D unresolved. Trimming removed 4 bases at V and 5 bases at J, with 9 bases between. The CDR3 runs to 12 residues. Germline values: CDR1 WSHSY, CDR2 SAAADI. The CDR3 here is CASSVESDEQYF. The CDR3 DNA reads TGCGCCAGCAGTGTGGAAAGTGACGAGCAGTACTTC.

The chain combines TRBV6-1 with TRBJ2-1; possible D gene TRBD2, 6 bases. V lost 8 bases to trimming and J lost 10 bases, with 21 bases between them. The CDR3 loop spans 14 amino acids. Germline V gives CDR1 MNHNS, CDR2 SASEGT. The CDR3 coding sequence is TGTGCCAGCGAATCTAGCGCTCCTTACGCGGAGCAGTTCTTC. Its protein is CASESSAPYAEQFF.

J is TRBJ1-3 and V is TRBV18; no reliable D call. The CDR3 sequence is 15 residues long. CDR1 is KGHSH, CDR2 LQKENI, per germline. V dropped 2 bases and J dropped 0 bases, with 8 bases sitting between them. CDR3: CASSPSEGSGNTIYF. The CDR3, as DNA: TGTGCCAGCTCACCATCCGAGGGCTCTGGAAACACCATATATTTT.

This chain uses TRBV28 with TRBJ2-5; no clear D gene. Matching the DNA end better, TRBJ2-7 makes the J call doubtful. CDR1 MDHEN and CDR2 SYDVKM come from the germline V gene. This CDR3 region has 13 residues. CDR3 region: CASSFGPTYEQYF. Here the CDR3 DNA reads TGTGCCAGCAGTTTTGGCCCAACCTACGAGCAGTACTTC.

This clone has just one count. This chain uses TRBV5-5 with TRBJ1-1, with D possibly TRBD1 on 6 matching bases. Germline lookup yields CDR1 SGHKS and CDR2 YYEKEE (reference sequence). This CDR3 spans 14 amino acids. Trimming left V 0 bases short and J 4 bases short, with 10 bases between. The DNA of the CDR3 is TGTGCCAGCAGCTTGGAGGGGGGATTCACTGAAGCTTTCTTT. It specifies CASSLEGGFTEAFF.